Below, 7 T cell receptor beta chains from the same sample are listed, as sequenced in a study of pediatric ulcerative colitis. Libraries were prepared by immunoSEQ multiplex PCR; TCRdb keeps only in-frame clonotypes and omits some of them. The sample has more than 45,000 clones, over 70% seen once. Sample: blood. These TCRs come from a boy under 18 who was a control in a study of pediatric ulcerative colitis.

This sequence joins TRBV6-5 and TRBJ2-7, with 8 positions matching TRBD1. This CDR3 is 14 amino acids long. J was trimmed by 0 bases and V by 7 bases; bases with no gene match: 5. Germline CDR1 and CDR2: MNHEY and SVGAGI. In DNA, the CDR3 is TGTGCCAGCATAGTAGGGACAGGCTCCTACGAGCAGTACTTC. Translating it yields CASIVGTGSYEQYF.

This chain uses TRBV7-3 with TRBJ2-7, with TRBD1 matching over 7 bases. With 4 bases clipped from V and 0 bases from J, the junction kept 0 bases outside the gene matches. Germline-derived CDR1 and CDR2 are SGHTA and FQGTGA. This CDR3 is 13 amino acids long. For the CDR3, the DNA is TGTGCCAGCAGCTGGGACAGCTCCTACGAGCAGTACTTC. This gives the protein CASSWDSSYEQYF.

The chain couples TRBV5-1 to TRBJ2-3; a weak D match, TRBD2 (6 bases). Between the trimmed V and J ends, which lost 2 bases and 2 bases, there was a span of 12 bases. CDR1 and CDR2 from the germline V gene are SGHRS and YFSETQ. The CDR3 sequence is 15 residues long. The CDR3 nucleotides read TGCGCCAGCAGCTTCCCTAGCGAGAACACAGATACGCAGTATTTT. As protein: CASSFPSENTDTQYF.

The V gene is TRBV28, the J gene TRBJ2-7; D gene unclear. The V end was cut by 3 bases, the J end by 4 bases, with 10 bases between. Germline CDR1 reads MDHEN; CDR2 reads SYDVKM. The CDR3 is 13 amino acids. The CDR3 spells CASSFADGYEQYF. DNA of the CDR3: TGTGCCAGCAGTTTTGCGGACGGGTACGAGCAGTACTTC.

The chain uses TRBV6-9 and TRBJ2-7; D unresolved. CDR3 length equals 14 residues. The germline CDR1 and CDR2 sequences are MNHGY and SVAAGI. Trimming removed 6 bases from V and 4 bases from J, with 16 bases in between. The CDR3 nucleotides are TGTGCCAGCAGCCGAGATTCGTGTAGGTACGAGCAGTACTTC. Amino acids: CASSRDSCRYEQYF.

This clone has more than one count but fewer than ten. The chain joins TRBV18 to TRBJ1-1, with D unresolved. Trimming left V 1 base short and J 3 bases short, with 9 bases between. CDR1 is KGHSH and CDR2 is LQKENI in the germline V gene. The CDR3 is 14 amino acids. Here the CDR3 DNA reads TGTGCCAGCTCACCACTTGTTCAGTACACTGAAGCTTTCTTT. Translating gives CASSPLVQYTEAFF.

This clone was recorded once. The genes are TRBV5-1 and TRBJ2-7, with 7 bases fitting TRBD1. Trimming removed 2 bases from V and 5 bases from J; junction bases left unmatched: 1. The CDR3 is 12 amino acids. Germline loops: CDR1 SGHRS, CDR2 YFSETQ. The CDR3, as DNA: TGCGCCAGCAGCTTACAGGGGAACGAGCAGTACTTC. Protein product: CASSLQGNEQYF.